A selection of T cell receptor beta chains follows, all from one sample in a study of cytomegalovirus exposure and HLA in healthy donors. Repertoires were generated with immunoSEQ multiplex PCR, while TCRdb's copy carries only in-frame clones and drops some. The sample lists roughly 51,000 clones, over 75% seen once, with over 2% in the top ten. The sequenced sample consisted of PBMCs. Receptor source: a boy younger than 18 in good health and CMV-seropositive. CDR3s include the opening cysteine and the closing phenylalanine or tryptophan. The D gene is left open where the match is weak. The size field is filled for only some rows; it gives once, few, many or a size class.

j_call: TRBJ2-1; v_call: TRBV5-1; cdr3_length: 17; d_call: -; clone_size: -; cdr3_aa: CASSLARGVPTRNEQFF; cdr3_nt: TGCGCCAGCAGCTTGGCCAGGGGTGTTCCAACCAGGAATGAGCAGTTCTTC
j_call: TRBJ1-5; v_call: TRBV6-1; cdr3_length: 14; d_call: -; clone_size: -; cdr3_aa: CASSGRDSNQPQHF; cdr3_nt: TGTGCCAGCAGTGGCCGGGACTCCAATCAGCCCCAGCATTTT
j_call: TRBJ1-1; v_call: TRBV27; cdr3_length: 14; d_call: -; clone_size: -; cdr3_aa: CASSLGGLNTEAFF; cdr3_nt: TGTGCCAGCAGTTTAGGGGGCCTCAACACTGAAGCTTTCTTT
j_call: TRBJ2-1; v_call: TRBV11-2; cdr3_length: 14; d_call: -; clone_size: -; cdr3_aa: CASSLDLWRNEQFF; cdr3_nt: TGTGCCAGCAGCTTGGATTTGTGGCGGAATGAGCAGTTCTTC
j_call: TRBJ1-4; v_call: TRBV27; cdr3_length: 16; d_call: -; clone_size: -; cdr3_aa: CASSLLSGTSAEKLFF; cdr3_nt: TGTGCCAGCAGTTTACTCTCAGGAACCTCCGCTGAAAAACTGTTTTTT
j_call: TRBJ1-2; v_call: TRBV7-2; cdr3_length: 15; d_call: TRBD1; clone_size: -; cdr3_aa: CASSLQTGGRYGYTF; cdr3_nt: TGTGCCAGCAGCTTACAAACAGGGGGTCGCTATGGCTACACCTTC
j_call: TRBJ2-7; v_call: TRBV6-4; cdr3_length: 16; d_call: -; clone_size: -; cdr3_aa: CASSDSRQRPSYEQYF; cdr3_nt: TGTGCCAGCAGTGACTCGAGGCAACGGCCCTCCTACGAGCAGTACTTC
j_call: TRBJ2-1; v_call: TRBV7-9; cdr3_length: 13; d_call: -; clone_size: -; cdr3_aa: CASSRDLHNEQFF; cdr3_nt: TGTGCCAGCAGCCGGGACTTACACAATGAGCAGTTCTTC
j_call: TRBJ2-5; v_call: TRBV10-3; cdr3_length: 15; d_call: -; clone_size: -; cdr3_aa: CAISEVSSRQETQYF; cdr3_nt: TGTGCCATCAGTGAGGTGTCTAGCCGACAAGAGACCCAGTACTTC
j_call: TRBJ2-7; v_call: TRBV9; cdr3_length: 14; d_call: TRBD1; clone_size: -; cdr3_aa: CASSASGGFSEQYF; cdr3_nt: TGTGCCAGCAGCGCCTCAGGGGGTTTTAGCGAGCAGTACTTC
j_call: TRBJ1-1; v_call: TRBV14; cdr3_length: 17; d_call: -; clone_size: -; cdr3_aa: CASSQDARDYLNTEAFF; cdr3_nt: TGTGCCAGCAGCCAAGATGCGAGGGACTACCTGAACACTGAAGCTTTCTTT
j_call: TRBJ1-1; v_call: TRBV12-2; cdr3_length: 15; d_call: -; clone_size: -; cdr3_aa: CASRLVSRGRTEAFF; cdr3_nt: TGTGCAAGTCGCTTAGTCAGCAGGGGAAGGACTGAAGCTTTCTTT
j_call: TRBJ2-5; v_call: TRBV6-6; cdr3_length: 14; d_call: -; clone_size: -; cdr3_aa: CASSAGVGWETQYF; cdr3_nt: TGTGCCAGCAGCGCCGGGGTCGGCTGGGAGACCCAGTACTTC
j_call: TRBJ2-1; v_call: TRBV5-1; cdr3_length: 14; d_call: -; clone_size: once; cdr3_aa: CASGLRISYNEQFF; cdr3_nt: TGCGCCAGCGGACTCCGGATCTCCTACAATGAGCAGTTCTTC
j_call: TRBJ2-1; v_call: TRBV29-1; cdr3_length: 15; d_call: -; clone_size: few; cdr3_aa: CSVDPQGPPADEQFF; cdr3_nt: TGCAGCGTTGATCCCCAGGGGCCCCCGGCCGATGAGCAGTTCTTC
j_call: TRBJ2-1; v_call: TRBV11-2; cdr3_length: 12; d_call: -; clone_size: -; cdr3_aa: CASSFWVGEQFF; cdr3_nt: TGTGCCAGCAGCTTCTGGGTGGGCGAGCAGTTCTTC
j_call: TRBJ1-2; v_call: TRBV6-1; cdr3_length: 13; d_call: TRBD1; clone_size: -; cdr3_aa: CASSEDRVGGYTF; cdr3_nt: TGTGCCAGCAGTGAGGACAGGGTGGGCGGCTACACCTTC
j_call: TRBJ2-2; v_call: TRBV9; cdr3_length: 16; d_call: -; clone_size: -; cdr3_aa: CASSLDGQPNTGELFF; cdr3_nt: TGTGCCAGCAGCCTGGATGGACAGCCAAACACCGGGGAGCTGTTTTTT
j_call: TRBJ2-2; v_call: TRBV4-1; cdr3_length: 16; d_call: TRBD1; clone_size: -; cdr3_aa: CASSQPRTGNTGELFF; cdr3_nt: TGCGCCAGCAGCCAACCTCGGACAGGGAACACCGGGGAGCTGTTTTTT
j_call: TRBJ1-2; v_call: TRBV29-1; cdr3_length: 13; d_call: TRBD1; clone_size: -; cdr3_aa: CSVVGQGAVGYTF; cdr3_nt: TGCAGCGTTGTCGGACAGGGGGCTGTTGGCTACACCTTC
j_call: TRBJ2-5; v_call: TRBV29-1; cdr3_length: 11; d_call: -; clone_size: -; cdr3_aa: CSGGPQETQYF; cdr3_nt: TGCAGCGGCGGTCCCCAAGAGACCCAGTACTTC
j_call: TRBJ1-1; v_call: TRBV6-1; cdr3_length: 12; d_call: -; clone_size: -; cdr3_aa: CASSEINTEAFF; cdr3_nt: TGTGCCAGCAGTGAAATAAACACTGAAGCTTTCTTT
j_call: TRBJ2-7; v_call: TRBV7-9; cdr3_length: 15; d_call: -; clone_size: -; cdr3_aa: CASVGRGFSSYEQYF; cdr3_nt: TGTGCCAGCGTAGGACGGGGTTTCAGCTCCTACGAGCAGTACTTC
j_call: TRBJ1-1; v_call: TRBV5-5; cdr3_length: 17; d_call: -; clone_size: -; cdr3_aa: CASSFEVAGVRYTEAFF; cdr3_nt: TGTGCCAGCAGCTTTGAGGTGGCTGGCGTCCGGTACACTGAAGCTTTCTTT
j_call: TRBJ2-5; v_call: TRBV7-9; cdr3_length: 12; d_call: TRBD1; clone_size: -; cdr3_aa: CAFDRGRETQYF; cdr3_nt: TGTGCCTTTGACAGGGGCAGGGAGACCCAGTACTTC
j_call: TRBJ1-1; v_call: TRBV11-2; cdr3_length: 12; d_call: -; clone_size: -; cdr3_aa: CASSLAGSEAFF; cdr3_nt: TGTGCCAGCAGCTTAGCAGGGTCTGAAGCTTTCTTT
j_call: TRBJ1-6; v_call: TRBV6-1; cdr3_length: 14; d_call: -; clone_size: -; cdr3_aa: CASSQGRDNSPLHF; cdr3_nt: TGTGCCAGCAGCCAGGGGAGGGATAATTCACCCCTCCACTTT
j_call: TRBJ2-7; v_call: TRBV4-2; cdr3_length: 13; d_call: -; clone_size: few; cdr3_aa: CASSQGGNYEQYF; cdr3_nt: TGTGCCAGCAGCCAAGGAGGGAACTACGAGCAGTACTTC